These T cell receptor beta chains were read from a single sample in a study of blood T cell repertoires in COVID-19. TCRdb's copy holds only in-frame clones and misses some; the assay was immunoSEQ multiplex PCR. In the table there are roughly 150,000 clones, 80% to 90% of which are singletons. The specimen was peripheral blood. All receptors come from a human donor in a cohort sampled during active COVID-19. The CDR3 runs from the conserved cysteine through the conserved F or W. The D gene is left open where the match is weak. The listing skips clone size in some rows; elsewhere it reads once, few, many or a size class.

clone_size	d_call	v_call	j_call	cdr3_nt	cdr3_aa
once	-	TRBV27	TRBJ1-3	TGTGCCAGCAGTTCAGGGTTCTCCGGAAACACCATATATTTT	CASSSGFSGNTIYF
-	TRBD2	TRBV18	TRBJ2-3	TGTGCCAGCTCACCAGGTCTAGCGGGAGGTACAGATACGCAGTATTTT	CASSPGLAGGTDTQYF
once	TRBD2	TRBV7-3	TRBJ2-3	TGTGCCAGCAGCTTCCTCAGGACTAGCGGGAGAGCAGATACGCAGTATTTT	CASSFLRTSGRADTQYF
-	TRBD1	TRBV6-5	TRBJ1-5	TGTGCCAGCAGTTACTCGGGAGACAGGGACGGTCAGCCCCAGCATTTT	CASSYSGDRDGQPQHF
few	-	TRBV27	TRBJ1-2	TGTGCCAGCAAAACAGGGATGACGAACTATGGCTACACCTTC	CASKTGMTNYGYTF
-	TRBD1	TRBV5-4	TRBJ1-2	TGTGCCAGCAGCTTAAAATCAGGGGGCGGTAACTATGGCTACACCTTC	CASSLKSGGGNYGYTF
-	TRBD1	TRBV3-1/TRBV3-2	TRBJ1-1	TGTGCCAGCAGCCCAGAGGGGGCCGGGACTGAAGCTTTCTTT	CASSPEGAGTEAFF
-	-	TRBV30	TRBJ1-5	TGTGCCTGGAGTATGGCAGGGGCGGGAGGTCAGCCCCAGCATTTT	CAWSMAGAGGQPQHF
many	TRBD1	TRBV2	TRBJ2-2	TGTGCCAGCAAGGGACAGGTGAACACCGGGGAGCTGTTTTTT	CASKGQVNTGELFF
-	TRBD1	TRBV14	TRBJ2-7	TGTGCCAGCAGCCAAGGGTTTAGGACAGGGCGCAACGAGCAGTACTTC	CASSQGFRTGRNEQYF
-	-	TRBV5-8	TRBJ2-5	TGTGCCAGCAGTGGGGGCTCTAGACTACAAGAGACCCAGTACTTC	CASSGGSRLQETQYF
-	TRBD1	TRBV2	TRBJ1-6	TGTGCCAGCAGTACACAACAGGGGGCACTTTCACCCCTCCACTTT	CASSTQQGALSPLHF
-	TRBD1	TRBV18	TRBJ2-5	TGTGCCAGCTCACCGGGGACAGCCGAGACCCAGTACTTC	CASSPGTAETQYF
few	TRBD1	TRBV2	TRBJ2-3	TGTGCCAGCAGTGAAGCAGAACAGGGGTGGCGCCAGGGTACGCAGTATTTT	CASSEAEQGWRQGTQYF
once	TRBD1	TRBV10-2	TRBJ1-2	TGCGCCAGCAGGACACAACAGGGGGCGACTAACTATGGCTACACCTTC	CASRTQQGATNYGYTF
few	-	TRBV28	TRBJ2-7	TGTGCCAGCAGTTTGGGAGACAGGTCCTACGAGCAGTACTTC	CASSLGDRSYEQYF
-	-	TRBV9	TRBJ2-1	TGTGCCAGCAGCGCCCCTAACCGGGACACTCTATATGATGAGCAGTTCTTC	CASSAPNRDTLYDEQFF
-	-	TRBV27	TRBJ1-1	TGTGCCAGCAGTTCAATCGTCAGGGGCACTGAAGCTTTCTTT	CASSSIVRGTEAFF
-	TRBD1	TRBV15	TRBJ2-7	TGTGCCACCAGCAGAGAGATCCTAAACCGGGACAGGGGGGATTACGAGCAGTACTTC	CATSREILNRDRGDYEQYF
-	-	TRBV5-6	TRBJ2-3	TGTGCCAGCAGCTTGGCTCAGAGCACAGATACGCAGTATTTT	CASSLAQSTDTQYF
-	TRBD2	TRBV10-3	TRBJ2-3	TGTGCCATCAGTGAGTCGGGGCGGGAGGCTGATACGCAGTATTTT	CAISESGREADTQYF
-	TRBD2	TRBV29-1	TRBJ2-5	TGCAGCGTCGGAACCCTCAGGGAGGGAGAGACCCAGTACTTC	CSVGTLREGETQYF
once	-	TRBV7-6	TRBJ2-1	TGTGCCAGCAGCTTCGGGGGGCGAAACTCCAATGAGCAGTTCTTC	CASSFGGRNSNEQFF
-	-	TRBV11-2	TRBJ2-7	TGTGCCAGCAGCTTAGGCGACGAGCAGTACTTC	CASSLGDEQYF
once	-	TRBV28	TRBJ1-2	TGTGCCAGCACTCGGGGGGCTGGCTACACCTTC	CASTRGAGYTF
-	-	TRBV11-3	TRBJ2-3	TGTGCCATAATTAGCGGGACAGTTAACACAGATACGCAGTATTTT	CAIISGTVNTDTQYF
-	TRBD1	TRBV11-3	TRBJ1-2	TGTGCCAGCAGCGCCCGGGACAGGGGGCTGCTTGGCTACACCTTC	CASSARDRGLLGYTF
-	-	TRBV6-5	TRBJ2-5	TGTGCCAGCAGTTACTCGGACAACTCTGGAGAGACCCAGTACTTC	CASSYSDNSGETQYF
-	-	TRBV6-5	TRBJ2-5	TGTGCCAGCAGGGGGCACCAAGAGACCCAGTACTTC	CASRGHQETQYF
-	TRBD1	TRBV5-6	TRBJ1-2	TGTGCCAGCAGCCCCAGGGGGCTCGCGAATGGCTACACCTTC	CASSPRGLANGYTF
-	TRBD1	TRBV10-3	TRBJ1-3	TGTGCCATCAGTGAGTGGAGGACAGGGAGGTCTGGAAACACCATATATTTT	CAISEWRTGRSGNTIYF
-	-	TRBV27	TRBJ1-1	TGTGCCAGCAGTTTAATCTCCGCGGGGGTTGAAGCTTTCTTT	CASSLISAGVEAFF
-	TRBD1	TRBV5-5	TRBJ2-6	TGTGCCAGCAGCTTGGTTGGGACAGGGTTTTCTGGGGCCAACGTCCTGACTTTC	CASSLVGTGFSGANVLTF
-	TRBD2	TRBV23-1	TRBJ2-1	TGCGCCAGCAGTCAATCGGGGGGGAATGAGCAGTTCTTC	CASSQSGGNEQFF
-	TRBD1	TRBV6-5	TRBJ2-7	TGTGCCAGCAGTAACAGGGGGCAGTCCTACGAGCAGTACTTC	CASSNRGQSYEQYF
-	TRBD1	TRBV20-1	TRBJ2-7	TGCAGTGCTAGTCGAACCGGGACAGCCGCCTACGAGCAGTACTTC	CSASRTGTAAYEQYF
-	-	TRBV2	TRBJ2-7	TGTGCCACTACGGGGGGCGCGAACGAGCAGTACTTC	CATTGGANEQYF
-	TRBD2	TRBV15	TRBJ2-1	TGTGCCACCAGCAGAATAGCGGGAGCCAATGAGCAGTTCTTC	CATSRIAGANEQFF
-	TRBD2	TRBV7-2	TRBJ2-1	TGTGCCAGCAGCCCCGGGCTAGCGGGCCACAATGAGCAGTTCTTC	CASSPGLAGHNEQFF
-	-	TRBV10-3	TRBJ1-4	TGTGCCATCAGTCCAAGGATACAAACTACAACTAATGAAAAACTGTTTTTT	CAISPRIQTTTNEKLFF
-	-	TRBV12-3/TRBV12-4	TRBJ2-2	TGTGCCAGCGAGGGTACCGGGGAGCTGTTTTTT	CASEGTGELFF
-	-	TRBV18	TRBJ1-5	TGTGCCAGCTCACCGGGCAGCAATCAGCCCCAGCATTTT	CASSPGSNQPQHF
-	-	TRBV6-5	TRBJ1-5	TGTGCCAGCAGGAACAGGGCCGGGAGCAATCAGCCCCAGCATTTT	CASRNRAGSNQPQHF
-	-	TRBV2	TRBJ2-7	TGTGCCAGCAGAGCCGGGGGGCTGCATGAGCAGTACTTC	CASRAGGLHEQYF
-	TRBD2	TRBV28	TRBJ2-1	TGTGCCAGCAGTTTGAATCTCCTAGCGGGAGCCGGCTACAATGAGCAGTTCTTC	CASSLNLLAGAGYNEQFF
-	-	TRBV25-1	TRBJ1-6	TGTGCCAGCAGTGACGAGACAGTCTATAATTCACCCCTCCACTTT	CASSDETVYNSPLHF
-	-	TRBV19	TRBJ1-5	TGTGCCAGTCGTGGGTACAGGGATGGTAGCAATCAGCCCCAGCATTTT	CASRGYRDGSNQPQHF
-	-	TRBV11-3	TRBJ2-2	TGTGCCAGCAGCCCAAGGGGCGGGGAGCTGTTTTTT	CASSPRGGELFF
-	-	TRBV7-8	TRBJ1-2	TGTGCCAGCAGTCTGGAGGGCAGCGTTAACTATGGCTACACCTTC	CASSLEGSVNYGYTF
-	TRBD1	TRBV28	TRBJ1-6	TGTGCCAGCAGTTTTAGTGGACAGGGCGTCTCTTATAATTCACCCCTCCACTTT	CASSFSGQGVSYNSPLHF
few	-	TRBV11-2	TRBJ1-5	TGTGCCAGCAGCTTACAGGTAGAGGGACCCCAGCATTTT	CASSLQVEGPQHF